A single sample gave rise to the 25 T cell receptor beta chains below, sequenced in a study of cytomegalovirus exposure and HLA in healthy donors. The PCR employed 60 Vbeta primers together with 13 Jbeta primers. Only in-frame clones appear in the TCRdb table, and some are missing; sequencing was by immunoSEQ multiplex PCR. The table has about 180,000 clones, 82% seen once. Source material: PBMCs. Every receptor here comes from a woman aged 45-65 years in good health and CMV-seronegative.

This clone was observed a handful of times. This chain uses TRBV4-2 with TRBJ2-1; 10 bases are a match to TRBD2. The CDR3 contains 17 residues. Germline trimming cut 1 base from V and 3 bases from J; bases unmatched to any gene: 6. Germline V lookup: CDR1 LGHNA, CDR2 YNFKEQ. This CDR3 reads CASSQALAGEYYNEQFF. As DNA, the CDR3 is TGTGCCAGCAGCCAAGCCCTAGCGGGAGAGTACTACAATGAGCAGTTCTTC.

V gene TRBV4-3 combines with J gene TRBJ2-5; D call uncertain. Germline V lookup: CDR1 LGHNA, CDR2 YSLEER. With 0 bases removed from V and 5 bases from J, the gap between germline ends came to 13 bases. CDR3 length: 15 amino acids. The CDR3 nucleotides read TGCGCCAGCAGCCAAGATTACGGGTGGATGGAGACCCAGTACTTC. Protein product: CASSQDYGWMETQYF.

The rearrangement links TRBV15 to TRBJ1-1, with D unresolved. V was cut by 7 bases and J by 7 bases, with 16 bases left in between. The CDR3 totals 13 residues. The germline V gene encodes CDR1 LNHNV and CDR2 YYDKDF (reference sequence). The DNA of the CDR3 is TGTGCCACCACGGTTTCCCGGGGTAGTGAAGCTTTCTTT. Residues: CATTVSRGSEAFF. The variable domain in full, with the rest retrieved from reference TRBV15 and TRBJ1-1, is DAMVIQNPRYQVTQFGKPVTLSCSQTLNHNVMYWYQQKSSQAPKLLFHYYDKDFNNEADTPDNFQSRRPNTSFCFLDIRSPGLGDTAMYLCATTVSRGSEAFFGQGTRLTVV.

V usage is TRBV4-1 and J usage is TRBJ2-7, with a possible D match to TRBD2 (6 bases). In germline, CDR1 is MGHRA, CDR2 YSYEKL. The CDR3 sequence is 15 residues long. The V and J ends lost 1 base and 2 bases respectively, with 12 bases between them. The CDR3 DNA reads as TGCGCCAGCAGCCAAGGGCGGCGGGGCCCCTACGAGCAGTACTTC. Translated, it gives CASSQGRRGPYEQYF.

The table lists this clone with a few counts. The CDR3 nucleotides are TGTGCCAGCAGTGAAGCGGGAGATTCCTACGAGCAGTACTTC. This sequence encodes CASSEAGDSYEQYF. The chain is built from TRBV6-1 and TRBJ2-7, with D possibly matching TRBD2 (5 bases). The CDR3 is 14 residues long. V was pared by 0 bases and J by 1 base, with 7 bases between. The V gene's germline CDR1 is MNHNS and CDR2 SASEGT.

CDR3 amino acids: CASSLGTGDSNQPQHF. Here the CDR3 DNA reads TGCGCCAGCAGCTTGGGGACAGGGGATAGCAATCAGCCCCAGCATTTT. The rearrangement links TRBV5-1 to TRBJ1-5, with 9 bases identical to TRBD1. The CDR3 is 16 amino acids. Germline V gene data show CDR1 as SGHRS and CDR2 as YFSETQ. The V gene end was trimmed by 0 bases and the J gene end by 0 bases; junction bases not matched to a gene: 1.

This chain joins TRBV7-6 and TRBJ1-1; D is uncertain. Trimming removed 5 bases at V and 1 base at J, with 8 bases between. The V gene's germline CDR1 is SGHVS and CDR2 FNYEAQ. The CDR3 totals 13 residues. The CDR3 sequence: CASSTNWNTEAFF. The CDR3 region has the DNA TGTGCCAGCAGCACCAACTGGAACACTGAAGCTTTCTTT.

This chain joins TRBV27 and TRBJ1-4; 7 bases are a match to TRBD1. The CDR3 contains 14 residues. Germline V gene sequence: CDR1 MNHEY, CDR2 SMNVEV (reference sequence). V shed 5 bases, J shed 4 bases, and the junction held 4 bases outside the gene matches. CDR3 DNA: TGTGCCAGCAGTGGGGGACAGTTTAATGAAAAACTGTTTTTT. Amino acids: CASSGGQFNEKLFF.

This chain uses TRBV2 with TRBJ2-7; 9 nucleotides agree with TRBD2. Trimming removed 4 bases from V and 6 bases from J; junction bases left unmatched: 10. In germline, CDR1 is SNHLY, CDR2 FYNNEI. CDR3 length: 15 amino acids. CDR3 residues: CASSVRAGGPGEQYF. The CDR3 DNA reads as TGTGCCAGCAGTGTTCGTGCGGGAGGGCCAGGCGAGCAGTACTTC.

The genes are TRBV19 and TRBJ2-1; 13 bases align to TRBD2. This CDR3 comprises 15 residues. V was clipped by 5 bases and J by 9 bases; unmatched bases: 7. CDR1 and CDR2 from the germline V gene are LNHDA and SQIVND (reference sequence). This CDR3 is CASSPGTSGKGEQFF. Written as DNA, the CDR3 is TGTGCCAGTAGTCCGGGGACTAGCGGGAAGGGTGAGCAGTTCTTC. The full variable domain, its missing parts supplied by reference TRBV19 and TRBJ2-1, is DGGITQSPKYLFRKEGQNVTLSCEQNLNHDAMYWYRQDPGQGLRLIYYSQIVNDFQKGDIAEGYSVSREKKESFPLTVTSAQKNPTAFYLCASSPGTSGKGEQFFGPGTRLTVL.

The chain couples TRBV5-1 to TRBJ2-2; 7 nucleotides align to TRBD2. Trimming at V came to 0 bases and at J to 4 bases, leaving 6 bases not matched to a gene. Germline V gives CDR1 SGHRS, CDR2 YFSETQ. This CDR3 comprises 16 residues. In DNA form, the CDR3 reads TGCGCCAGCAGCTTGGCTACTAGCGCCGGCACCGGGGAGCTGTTTTTT. Protein sequence: CASSLATSAGTGELFF.

The CDR3 DNA sequence: TGTGCCAGCAATTCGAGACAGTCCTACGAGCAGTACTTC. Its protein is CASNSRQSYEQYF. The chain has TRBV6-5 and TRBJ2-7, with D possibly matching TRBD1 (5 bases). The CDR3 covers 13 residues. Germline CDR1 is MNHEY and CDR2 is SVGAGI. Trimming left V 7 bases short and J 1 base short, with 11 bases between.

This chain uses TRBV19 with TRBJ2-7; 11 positions match TRBD2. Germline V gene lookup returns CDR1 LNHDA and CDR2 SQIVND (reference sequence). J lost 1 base, V lost 5 bases, and 4 bases had no gene match. The CDR3 has 15 amino acids. CDR3 sequence (DNA): TGTGCCAGTAGTTCGGGACTAGCGGAGTCCTACGAGCAGTACTTC. It encodes CASSSGLAESYEQYF. The whole variable domain, remainder taken from reference TRBV19 and TRBJ2-7, is DGGITQSPKYLFRKEGQNVTLSCEQNLNHDAMYWYRQDPGQGLRLIYYSQIVNDFQKGDIAEGYSVSREKKESFPLTVTSAQKNPTAFYLCASSSGLAESYEQYFGPGTRLTVT.

This sequence joins TRBV7-8 and TRBJ2-7, with D perhaps matching TRBD2 (5 bases). V shed 1 base and J shed 6 bases, with 7 bases lying between them. Germline CDR1 and CDR2: SGHVS and FQNEAQ. The CDR3 consists of 12 residues. Here the CDR3 reads CASSLGGVEQYF. The CDR3 DNA is TGTGCCAGCAGCTTAGGGGGAGTCGAGCAGTACTTC.

This clone was counted a single time. This chain uses TRBV7-3 with TRBJ2-1; 14 bases are shared with TRBD2. Germline loops: CDR1 SGHTA, CDR2 FQGTGA. CDR3 size: 15 residues. The trim removed 5 bases at V and 9 bases at J, leaving 6 bases unmatched. Written as DNA, the CDR3 is TGTGCCAGCAGCCCCGGGACTAGCGGGGGTAGTGAGCAGTTCTTC. Encoded protein: CASSPGTSGGSEQFF.

A few counts support this clone. The chain recombines TRBV2 with TRBJ1-3; D possibly corresponds to TRBD1 (6 bases). V dropped 8 bases and J dropped 2 bases, with 13 bases sitting between them. Germline values: CDR1 SNHLY, CDR2 FYNNEI. This CDR3 comprises 14 residues. For the CDR3, the DNA is TGTGCCAGCGTGCCCGGGGACACTGGAAACACCATATATTTT. This encodes CASVPGDTGNTIYF.

The rearrangement joins TRBV5-4 to TRBJ2-3; D possibly corresponds to TRBD1 (5 bases). The germline CDR1 and CDR2 sequences are SGHNT and YYREEE (reference sequence). Deletions cut 0 bases from V and 6 bases from J, with 11 bases between. CDR3 length equals 14 residues. This CDR3 reads CASSLDSRQDTQYF. The CDR3 DNA reads as TGTGCCAGCAGCTTGGACTCACGACAGGATACGCAGTATTTT.

The chain employs TRBV14 and TRBJ2-7, with a tentative D call TRBD2 (6 bases). The CDR3 covers 13 residues. Germline CDR1 is SGHDN and CDR2 is FVKESK. Trimming shortened V by 1 base and J by 6 bases, and 10 bases separated the two germline ends. The CDR3 sequence: CASSQVGGGEQYF. CDR3 sequence (DNA): TGTGCCAGCAGCCAAGTCGGGGGAGGCGAGCAGTACTTC. The whole variable domain, filled in from reference TRBV14 and TRBJ2-7, reads EAGVTQFPSHSVIEKGQTVTLRCDPISGHDNLYWYRRVMGKEIKFLLHFVKESKQDESGMPNNRFLAERTGGTYSTLKVQPAELEDSGVYFCASSQVGGGEQYFGPGTRLTVT.

The V and J genes are TRBV10-1 and TRBJ2-1; 16 bases map to TRBD2. Germline V lookup: CDR1 WNHNN, CDR2 SYGVQD (reference sequence). The CDR3 length is 15 residues. CDR3 DNA: TGCGTCACAGCCGGGACTAGCGGGGGGGTAGGTGAGCAGTTCTTC. Translated: CVTAGTSGGVGEQFF.

The chain employs TRBV5-1 and TRBJ2-1; 8 bases fit TRBD2. V was clipped by 1 base and J by 4 bases; unmatched bases: 4. Germline CDR1 SGHRS, CDR2 YFSETQ. The CDR3 totals 15 residues. CDR3 DNA: TGCGCCAGCAGCTTGACGGCTAGCGGGTACAATGAGCAGTTCTTC. This translates into CASSLTASGYNEQFF.

J is TRBJ1-2 and V is TRBV28; 8 bases match TRBD1. This CDR3 contains 14 residues. V shed 7 bases and J 1 base; nucleotides not matched to a gene: 5. The germline CDR1 and CDR2 sequences are MDHEN and SYDVKM. CDR3 residues: CASNPTGDNYGYTF. The CDR3 nucleotides read TGTGCCAGCAACCCGACAGGGGATAACTATGGCTACACCTTC.

In its sample, this clone was seen once. The V gene is TRBV30, the J gene TRBJ1-4, with 9 bases fitting TRBD1. From germline, CDR1 is GTSNPN and CDR2 SVGIG (reference sequence). CDR3 length equals 15 residues. Trimming took 3 bases from V and 8 from J; bases not matched to a gene: 10. In DNA, the CDR3 is TGTGCCTGGAGCGGACCGGGACAGGGTCGGGAAAAACTGTTTTTT. Its translation: CAWSGPGQGREKLFF. The full variable domain, rest sourced from reference TRBV30 and TRBJ1-4, is SQTIHQWPATLVQPVGSPLSLECTVEGTSNPNLYWYRQAAGRGLQLLFYSVGIGQISSEVPQNLSASRPQDRQFILSSKKLLLSDSGFYLCAWSGPGQGREKLFFGSGTQLSVL.

The CDR3 region has the DNA TGTGCCAGCACGCAGGGGGCTTGGGAAAAACTGTTTTTT. Amino acids: CASTQGAWEKLFF. V gene TRBV28 combines with J gene TRBJ1-4, with 8 bases lining up with TRBD1. V lost 7 bases, J lost 8 bases, and 6 bases stayed unmatched. CDR1 and CDR2 (germline): MDHEN, SYDVKM. CDR3 length: 13 amino acids.

The chain employs TRBV7-9 and TRBJ1-3, with TRBD1 matching over 8 bases. After removal of 6 bases from V and 0 bases from J, the junction contained 4 bases not matched to a gene. The CDR3 spans 15 residues. The germline gives CDR1 SEHNR, CDR2 FQNEAQ (reference sequence). As DNA, the CDR3 is TGTGCCAGCAGGGTACAGGGGGGCTCTGGAAACACCATATATTTT. It translates to CASRVQGGSGNTIYF.

The J gene is TRBJ2-6, the V gene TRBV7-9, with TRBD1 matching over 8 bases. The CDR3 covers 19 residues. The trim removed 6 bases at V and 1 base at J, leaving 14 bases unmatched. Germline V gives CDR1 SEHNR, CDR2 FQNEAQ (reference sequence). CDR3 sequence: CASSLDRQGAFSGANVLTF. For the CDR3, the DNA is TGTGCCAGCAGTCTAGACAGGCAGGGGGCCTTTTCTGGGGCCAACGTCCTGACTTTC.